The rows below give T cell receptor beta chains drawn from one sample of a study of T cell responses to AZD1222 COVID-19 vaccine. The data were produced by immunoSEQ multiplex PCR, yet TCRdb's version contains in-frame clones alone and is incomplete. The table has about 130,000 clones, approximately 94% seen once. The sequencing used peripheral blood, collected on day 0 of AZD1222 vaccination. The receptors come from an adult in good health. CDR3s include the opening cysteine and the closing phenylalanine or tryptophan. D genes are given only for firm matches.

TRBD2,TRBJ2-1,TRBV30,CAWTSGRRYNEQFF
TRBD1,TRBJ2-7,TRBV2,CASRGQTYEQYF
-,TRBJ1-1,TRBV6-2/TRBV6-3,CASSTPAGAGSEAFF
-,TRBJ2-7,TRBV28,CASSSPLPEQYF
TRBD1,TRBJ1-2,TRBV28,CASSLRPGQGLNYGYTF
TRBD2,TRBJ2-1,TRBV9,CASSPRGSGAYNEQFF
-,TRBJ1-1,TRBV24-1,CATSDRGQPNTEAFF
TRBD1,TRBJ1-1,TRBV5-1,CASSPGTGGLQAFF
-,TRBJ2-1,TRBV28,CASSLTGSNEQFF
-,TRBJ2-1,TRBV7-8,CASSTRARSSYNEQFF
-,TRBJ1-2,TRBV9,CASSPPASGFSGYGYTF
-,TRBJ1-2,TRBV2,CASSESNYGYTF
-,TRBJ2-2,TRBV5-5,CASSLESGTNTGELFF
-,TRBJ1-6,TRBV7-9,CASSFGQSNSPLHF
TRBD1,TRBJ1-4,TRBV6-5,CASRTTGSNEKLFF
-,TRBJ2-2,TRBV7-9,CASSLDGSNRELFF
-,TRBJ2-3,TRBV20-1,CSASVAVTDTQYF
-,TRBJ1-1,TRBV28,CASTMAGALTEAFF
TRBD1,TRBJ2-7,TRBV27,CASSPSPGQSTSEQYF